This TCR beta chain was captured in a study of T cells in Graves' hyperthyroidism and ophthalmopathy. From RNA transcripts, TCR beta CDR3 regions were amplified. The HTBI primer set was used in a first-round RT-PCR of the TCR CDR3. TCRdb re-called the multiplex PCR reads with MiXCR, one entry per CDR3 protein. The table lists some 550,000 distinct CDR3 sequences, 15% to 20% of them singletons. 10 ml of fresh peripheral blood supplied the PBMCs. This clonotype was picked up a small number of times. The CDR3 totals 17 residues. The V gene end was trimmed by 5 bases and the J gene end by 5 bases; junction bases not matched to a gene: 9. Germline V gene data show CDR1 as SEHNR and CDR2 as FQNEAQ (reference sequence).

The clonotype was recovered from a woman between 40 and 50 years old with Graves' ophthalmopathy. The sequenced sample was blood. This chain uses TRBV7-9 with TRBJ2-1; TRBD2 agrees at 13 bases. DNA of the CDR3: TGTGCCAGCAGCCGCGGGACTAGCGGGAACACTAACAATGAGCAGTTCTTC. This gives the protein CASSRGTSGNTNNEQFF. The full variable domain, its missing parts supplied by reference TRBV7-9 and TRBJ2-1, is DTGVSQNPRHKITKRGQNVTFRCDPISEHNRLYWYRQTLGQGPEFLTYFQNEAQLEKSRLLSDRFSAERPKGSFSTLEIQRTEQGDSAMYLCASSRGTSGNTNNEQFFGPGTRLTVL.